This TCR beta chain was sequenced in a study of cytomegalovirus exposure and HLA in healthy donors. Regarding the study as a whole: Confirmation was obtained in vitro that a few CMV-associated chains are specific for CMV antigens. Prior analysis indicated that the majority of TCR beta V segments exhibited productivity approximately 90% or approximately 30% of the time.

For this clone: The antigen remains unidentified.

The CDR3 runs 14 residues. Losses at the gene ends were 7 bases for V and 6 bases for J; bases not matched to a gene: 8. Germline loops: CDR1 LNHDA, CDR2 SQIVND (reference sequence). The PCR ran on 60 Vbeta and 13 Jbeta primers. Data came from immunoSEQ multiplex PCR; TCRdb stores just in-frame clones and leaves some out. This sample has roughly 200,000 clones; 75% to 90% occur once, and the top ten carry less than 1.2%. The specimen was PBMCs. The origin of this receptor is a young woman in good health and CMV-seronegative. V gene TRBV19 combines with J gene TRBJ2-1; 8 nucleotides match TRBD1. CDR3 protein: CASTQGQAGNEQFF. CDR3 DNA sequence: TGTGCCAGTACCCAGGGACAGGCGGGCAATGAGCAGTTCTTC.